This T cell receptor beta chain was found in a study of T cell changes during pregnancy in multiple sclerosis. J lost 3 bases, V lost 4 bases, and 11 bases had no gene match. Per germline, CDR1 SNHLY and CDR2 FYNNEI. This CDR3 contains 16 residues. Clones were sequenced by immunoSEQ multiplex PCR, and TCRdb holds only the in-frame ones, with some missing. The data show 20,000 to 25,000 clones, under 90% seen once. The material was CD8+ T cells from peripheral blood mononuclear cells, obtained before pregnancy. The source is a female donor with multiple sclerosis, enrolled in a pregnancy study. The rearrangement joins TRBV2 to TRBJ1-1; TRBD1 matches at 7 bases. Here the CDR3 DNA reads TGTGCCAGCAGTGTTGCCATACAGGGGCTTTACACTGAAGCTTTCTTT. Its protein is CASSVAIQGLYTEAFF.